Listed below are T cell receptor beta chains from one sample, sequenced in a study of blood T cells in healthy people across ages. TCRdb reanalysed the 5' RACE reads using MiXCR and keeps one entry per CDR3 protein. The table records fewer than 2,000,000 distinct CDR3 sequences, roughly 32% of them present only once. Sequencing input: blood. These receptors were taken from a woman aged 25-40 years in good health. The CDR3 runs from the conserved cysteine through the conserved F or W. The D gene is left open where the match is weak. Expanded clones get a size class; other rows say once, few or many, or leave the size out.

TRBV28	TRBD2	NA	TRBJ2-3	CASTETSAGTDTQYF	TGTGCCAGCACCGAGACTAGCGCAGGCACAGATACGCAGTATTTT
TRBV7-8	NA	NA	TRBJ1-2	CASSLGPTGNYGYTF	TGTGCCAGCAGCTTAGGCCCTACAGGGAACTATGGCTACACCTTC
TRBV6-5	TRBD1	few	TRBJ2-5	CASSPAQTGGETQYF	TGTGCCAGCAGTCCCGCCCAGACAGGGGGGGAGACCCAGTACTTC
TRBV6-5	TRBD2	few	TRBJ2-5	CASSYAGEETQYF	TGTGCCAGCAGTTACGCGGGGGAAGAGACCCAGTACTTC
TRBV27	NA	NA	TRBJ1-5	CASSPGHTSGPQHF	TGTGCCAGCAGCCCCGGACACACCTCAGGGCCCCAGCATTTT
TRBV28	NA	NA	TRBJ1-5	CASSPIRGRPNQPQHF	TGTGCCAGCAGTCCCATCCGGGGGAGGCCCAATCAGCCCCAGCATTTT
TRBV29-1	NA	few	TRBJ1-2	CSVDSSGSNYGYTF	TGCAGCGTTGATTCTAGCGGCAGTAACTATGGCTACACCTTC
TRBV27	NA	NA	TRBJ2-5	CASSPRPSGSGETQYF	TGTGCCAGCAGTCCCCGGCCATCAGGGTCCGGAGAGACCCAGTACTTC
TRBV9	NA	NA	TRBJ2-7	CASSGGPADYEQYF	TGTGCCAGCAGCGGGGGACCAGCCGACTACGAGCAGTACTTC
TRBV6-6	NA	NA	TRBJ2-1	CASNSIGAGNEQFF	TGTGCCAGCAACTCAATCGGGGCAGGCAATGAGCAGTTCTTC
TRBV14	NA	few	TRBJ2-3	CASSQNLISTDTQYF	TGTGCCAGCAGCCAAAACCTTATTAGCACAGATACGCAGTATTTT
TRBV29-1	NA	NA	TRBJ1-2	CGARAGASNYGYTF	TGCGGCGCTCGGGCGGGGGCCTCTAACTATGGCTACACCTTC
TRBV15	TRBD2	few	TRBJ2-2	CATSRGGTSDPHTGELFF	TGTGCCACCAGCAGAGGAGGGACTAGCGACCCCCACACCGGGGAGCTGTTTTTT
TRBV7-2	TRBD2	NA	TRBJ2-3	CASSSASGASTDTQYF	TGTGCCAGCAGCTCCGCTAGCGGGGCAAGCACAGATACGCAGTATTTT
TRBV9	NA	few	TRBJ1-5	CASSVAGMSNQPQHF	TGTGCCAGCAGCGTAGCGGGGATGAGCAATCAGCCCCAGCATTTT
TRBV3-1	TRBD2	few	TRBJ2-5	CASSHAGVEETQYF	TGTGCCAGCAGCCACGCGGGAGTTGAGGAGACCCAGTACTTC
TRBV6-1	TRBD1	few	TRBJ1-1	CASTLEQGAIGTEAFF	TGTGCCAGCACCCTGGAGCAGGGGGCTATTGGCACTGAAGCTTTCTTT
TRBV20-1	NA	NA	TRBJ2-1	CSARAWQPGVSTHNEQFF	TGCAGTGCTAGGGCATGGCAGCCCGGAGTATCCACACACAATGAGCAGTTCTTC
TRBV21-1	NA	NA	TRBJ2-5	CASSWRTRWGETQYF	TGTGCCAGCAGCTGGCGGACTAGATGGGGGGAGACCCAGTACTTC
TRBV5-1	TRBD2	NA	TRBJ2-2	CASSYGLAGAGELFF	TGCGCCAGCAGCTATGGACTAGCGGGAGCCGGGGAGCTGTTTTTT
TRBV20-1	NA	NA	TRBJ1-2	CSAPGVYGYTF	TGCAGTGCTCCAGGGGTATATGGCTACACCTTC
TRBV5-1	NA	NA	TRBJ2-7	CASSDEGRTSYEQYF	TGCGCCAGCAGCGACGAAGGACGGACTTCCTACGAGCAGTACTTC
TRBV27	NA	many	TRBJ2-3	CASAFIRDTQYF	TGTGCCAGCGCCTTCATTCGTGATACGCAGTATTTT
TRBV4-1	NA	NA	TRBJ2-7	CANSQERDYEQYF	TGCGCCAACAGCCAAGAAAGGGACTACGAGCAGTACTTC
TRBV20-1	TRBD1	few	TRBJ2-7	CSASLDRGRWYEQYF	TGCAGTGCTAGCTTAGACAGGGGGCGTTGGTACGAGCAGTACTTC
TRBV2	NA	NA	TRBJ1-5	CASSEVFISNQPQHF	TGTGCCAGCAGTGAAGTGTTCATCAGCAATCAGCCCCAGCATTTT
TRBV30	TRBD2	few	TRBJ2-7	CAWSVGSGRHEQYF	TGTGCCTGGAGTGTAGGTAGCGGGAGACACGAGCAGTACTTC
TRBV6-5	TRBD1	NA	TRBJ1-2	CASIGTGDYGYTF	TGTGCCAGCATTGGGACAGGGGACTATGGCTACACCTTC
TRBV2	TRBD1	few	TRBJ1-2	CASSDGQGGYGYTF	TGTGCCAGCAGTGACGGACAGGGCGGGTATGGCTACACCTTC